These 8 T cell receptor beta chains originate from one sample sequenced in a study of T-cell memory formation after mild COVID-19. Each CDR3 protein gets one entry after TCRdb re-called the 5' RACE reads with MiXCR. The sample lists a few hundred thousand distinct CDR3 sequences; approximately 15% were seen once. Sequenced sample: PBMCs or a T cell subset sorted from them (not recorded which). These receptors all stem from a man aged 18 to 30 who had mild COVID-19 (a few samples of this study predate the infection). Cell type and time point are not known.

The rearrangement joins TRBV4-1 to TRBJ1-1; 8 nucleotides align to TRBD1. J was trimmed by 11 bases and V by 0 bases; bases with no gene match: 14. This CDR3 comprises 16 residues. The germline V gene has CDR1 MGHRA and CDR2 YSYEKL. The CDR3, as DNA: TGCGCCAGCAGCCAAGAAGAGGCCAGGGGGCCTCTCGACGCTTTCTTT. This codes for CASSQEEARGPLDAFF.

This clonotype was counted many times. The rearrangement joins TRBV24-1 to TRBJ2-5; 10 positions agree with TRBD1. The CDR3 extends over 15 amino acids. V shed 2 bases, J shed 3 bases, and the junction held 2 bases outside the gene matches. Germline CDR1 KGHDR, CDR2 SFDVKD. DNA of the CDR3: TGTGCCACCAGTGATTCCGGGACAGGGGAAGAGACCCAGTACTTC. Translating gives CATSDSGTGEETQYF.

The sample holds a few counts of this clonotype. The V gene is TRBV4-3, the J gene TRBJ1-2; perhaps TRBD1 as D (5 bases). CDR1 and CDR2 from the germline V gene are LGHNA and YSLEER. The CDR3 extends over 16 amino acids. The germline V and J ends were trimmed by 1 base and 8 bases, with 20 bases remaining between them. The CDR3 nucleotides are TGCGCCAGCAGCCAAGGGAGTAGGCTCGCGGGGGAGGGCTACACCTTC. It is translated as CASSQGSRLAGEGYTF.

This clonotype was counted only a few times. The junction departs from germline at one end; a sequencing error may be responsible. The chain joins TRBV5-1 to TRBJ2-1; possible D gene TRBD2, 6 bases. There are 17 residues in the CDR3. Germline CDR1 is SGHRS and CDR2 is YFSETQ. The CDR3: CASSPDYPSDSHNEQFF. The CDR3 coding sequence is TGCGCCAGCAGCCCGGACTACCCTTCTGACTCCCACAATGAGCAGTTCTTC. Together with reference TRBV5-1 and TRBJ2-1, the CDR3 gives the full variable domain: KAGVTQTPRYLIKTRGQQVTLSCSPISGHRSVSWYQQTPGQGLQFLFEYFSETQRNKGNFPGRFSGRQFSNSRSEMNVSTLELGDSALYLCASSPDYPSDSHNEQFFGPGTRLTVL.

The chain links TRBV4-1 to TRBJ1-3; D gene ambiguous. Germline V lookup: CDR1 MGHRA, CDR2 YSYEKL. V dropped 0 bases and J dropped 0 bases, with 12 bases sitting between them. CDR3 length: 17 amino acids. CDR3 nucleotides: TGCGCCAGCAGCCAAGATCCTAACCCAGCCTCTGGAAACACCATATATTTT. It specifies CASSQDPNPASGNTIYF.

This clonotype was recorded at least ten times. V gene TRBV5-1 combines with J gene TRBJ2-7; 9 positions match TRBD1. Germline lookup yields CDR1 SGHRS and CDR2 YFSETQ. Trimming removed 3 bases from V and 2 bases from J; junction bases left unmatched: 3. This CDR3 has 14 amino acids. The CDR3 DNA is TGCGCCAGCAGCTCCGGGACAGGGACCTACGAGCAGTACGTC. This translates into CASSSGTGTYEQYV.

This sequence joins TRBV29-1 and TRBJ2-2, with D perhaps matching TRBD2 (5 bases). The V end was cut by 5 bases, the J end by 4 bases, with 17 bases between. Per the germline V gene, CDR1 is SQVTM and CDR2 is ANQGSEA. The length of the CDR3 is 15 residues. CDR3 region: CSVQSEGGFTGELFF. The CDR3 DNA is TGCAGCGTTCAAAGCGAGGGCGGCTTCACCGGGGAGCTGTTTTTT.

Ten or more counts support this clonotype. The genes are TRBV4-3 and TRBJ2-3, with a weak D call TRBD2 (6 bases). The V gene lost 2 bases and the J gene lost 6 bases, with 18 bases spanning the gap. The length of the CDR3 is 16 residues. In germline, CDR1 is LGHNA, CDR2 YSLEER. The CDR3 sequence is CASSQLRGAGFDTQYF. The DNA of the CDR3 is TGCGCCAGCAGCCAACTCCGCGGGGCCGGATTCGATACGCAGTATTTT.